A selection of T cell receptor beta chains follows, all from one sample in a study of CD4 and CD8 cells across lung adenocarcinoma regions. Via MiXCR, TCRdb re-called the PCR reads, giving one row per CDR3 protein. The sample records over 5,000 distinct CDR3 sequences, around 62% being singletons. Sequencing was performed on CD4+ T cells from the center of a lung tumor. These receptors came from a female donor with lung adenocarcinoma. The CD4 and CD8 labels of this study may be unreliable. CDR3s include the opening cysteine and the closing phenylalanine or tryptophan. D genes are given only for firm matches. Size is omitted from some rows. Given values are once, few, many or a class for expanded clones.

v_gene	len	j_gene	d_gene	abundance	CDR3aa	CDR3nt
TRBV6-1	15	TRBJ1-5	TRBD1	few	CASRAPTGLGQPQHF	TGTGCCAGCAGGGCCCCGACAGGGTTGGGTCAGCCCCAGCATTTT
TRBV6-5	15	TRBJ2-7	TRBD2	-	CASSYTSGNSYEQYF	TGTGCCAGCAGTTACACTAGCGGGAACTCCTACGAGCAGTACTTC
TRBV5-3	15	TRBJ2-1	TRBD2	-	CARRIAGPFQREQFF	TGTGCCAGAAGGATAGCGGGACCCTTTCAGAGAGAGCAGTTCTTC
TRBV6-1	19	TRBJ2-7	TRBD2	-	CASSERRGILAGGAYEQYF	TGTGCCAGCAGTGAAAGGAGGGGGATACTAGCGGGAGGCGCCTACGAGCAGTACTTC
TRBV4-3	12	TRBJ2-3	-	-	CASSQASDTQYF	TGCGCCAGCAGCCAAGCCTCGGATACGCAGTATTTT
TRBV7-2	15	TRBJ2-1	TRBD1	few	CASSLSGTGPAEQFF	TGTGCCAGCAGCTTGTCCGGGACAGGGCCGGCCGAGCAGTTCTTC
TRBV6-1	15	TRBJ2-7	-	-	CASSVQGSGGDEQYF	TGTGCCAGCAGTGTACAGGGGTCGGGAGGGGACGAGCAGTACTTC
TRBV6-1	16	TRBJ2-3	TRBD1	-	CASSKRQGVFSDTQYF	TGTGCCAGCAGTAAAAGACAGGGAGTCTTTTCAGATACGCAGTATTTT
TRBV6-1	15	TRBJ2-1	-	-	CASRQTSSSYNEQFF	TGTGCCAGCAGACAGACTAGTAGCTCCTACAATGAGCAGTTCTTC
TRBV6-1	13	TRBJ2-3	-	medium-sized	CASSESVIGTQYF	TGTGCCAGCAGTGAATCGGTGATTGGCACGCAGTATTTT
TRBV6-5	16	TRBJ2-7	-	-	CASSYNLAGPSYEQYF	TGTGCCAGCAGTTACAATTTGGCTGGCCCATCCTACGAGCAGTACTTC
TRBV6-1	13	TRBJ2-2	-	-	CASSVRGTGELFF	TGTGCCAGCAGTGTGCGCGGAACCGGGGAGCTGTTTTTT
TRBV6-1	18	TRBJ2-1	-	few	CASSEVGAGEYLYNEQFF	TGTGCCAGCAGTGAAGTGGGGGCAGGGGAATACCTTTACAATGAGCAGTTCTTC
TRBV6-1	12	TRBJ2-7	-	-	CASSAGAYEQYF	TGTGCCAGCAGCGCTGGAGCCTACGAGCAGTACTTC
TRBV7-2	16	TRBJ2-4	TRBD2	-	CASRARGGGSKNTQYF	TGTGCCAGCCGCGCCCGGGGGGGCGGAAGCAAAAACACGCAGTATTTC
TRBV6-1	14	TRBJ2-1	TRBD2	-	CASSVGTSGRAKFF	TGTGCCAGCAGTGTTGGGACTAGCGGGAGGGCTAAGTTCTTC
TRBV6-5	13	TRBJ2-1	-	-	CASSYRGWNEQFF	TGTGCCAGCAGTTACCGTGGGTGGAATGAGCAGTTCTTC
TRBV11-2	17	TRBJ2-5	TRBD2	few	CASSLDRAGGERETQYF	TGTGCCAGCAGCTTAGATCGAGCGGGAGGGGAGCGAGAGACCCAGTACTTC
TRBV7-2	14	TRBJ2-7	TRBD2	-	CASSDTSGGWEQYF	TGTGCCAGCAGCGATACATCGGGAGGGTGGGAGCAGTACTTC
TRBV7-8	16	TRBJ2-6	-	-	CASSNKGEAGANVLTF	TGTGCCAGCAGCAATAAGGGGGAGGCTGGGGCCAACGTCCTGACTTTC
TRBV11-2	13	TRBJ2-7	TRBD1	-	CASSPGQGYEQYF	TGTGCCAGCAGCCCCGGACAGGGGTACGAGCAGTACTTC
TRBV12-3/TRBV12-4	12	TRBJ2-5	-	-	CASSFLQETQYF	TGTGCCAGCAGTTTTTTGCAAGAGACCCAGTACTTC
TRBV7-2	15	TRBJ2-1	-	medium-sized	CASSLVMSSYNEQFF	TGTGCCAGCAGCTTAGTGATGAGCTCCTACAATGAGCAGTTCTTC
TRBV27	17	TRBJ2-2	TRBD2	-	CASSPGLAGVRTGELFF	TGTGCCAGCAGTCCTGGACTAGCGGGAGTACGGACCGGGGAGCTGTTTTTT
TRBV5-1	15	TRBJ1-2	-	-	CASSVDAGPKSGYTF	TGCGCCAGCAGCGTTGACGCCGGGCCCAAATCCGGCTACACCTTC
TRBV6-1	13	TRBJ2-5	-	-	CASSSTPAIEQYF	TGTGCCAGCAGCTCGACTCCAGCGATTGAGCAGTACTTC
TRBV6-1	14	TRBJ2-2	TRBD1	-	CASVRTGATGELFF	TGTGCCAGCGTGAGGACAGGGGCCACCGGGGAGCTGTTTTTT
TRBV7-2	14	TRBJ2-1	-	medium-sized	CASSFLVGYNEQFF	TGTGCCAGCAGCTTCCTAGTGGGCTACAATGAGCAGTTCTTC